This T cell receptor (beta chain) was sequenced in a study of blood T cell repertoires in COVID-19. Study-wide background: The samples span acute and convalescent COVID-19 from the United States, Italy and Spain.

Per the original data handling: Using reference gene primer amplification, nucleated cell counts were estimated. TCRdb's table, derived via immunoSEQ multiplex PCR, lists solely in-frame clones and lacks some. D and trimming come from the DNA, and the V and J calls and clone size come from that table. This sample has under 15,000 clones, with about 88% found just once. The receptor comes from a human donor in a cohort sampled during active COVID-19. The sequenced material came from peripheral blood.

The CDR3 region is CSAGGLAGSYEQYF. The CDR3 region has the DNA TGCAGCGCGGGGGGACTAGCGGGATCTTACGAGCAGTACTTC. The J gene is TRBJ2-7, the V gene TRBV29-1; TRBD2 matches 13 bases. The CDR3 length is 14 residues. Per germline, CDR1 SQVTM and CDR2 ANQGSEA. With 7 bases clipped from V and 4 bases from J, the junction kept 7 bases outside the gene matches.